The clone carrying this T cell receptor beta chain has a single count. Its antigen is currently unknown. Other DNA sequences within the sample encode an identical CDR3. Profiling relied on immunoSEQ multiplex PCR, and the TCRdb table lists in-frame clones only, not all of them. The sample lists around 94,000 clones, around three quarters occurring once. The source of the sample is a study of Ad26.COV2.S vaccination and SARS-CoV-2 variants. Study-wide results and caveats: There was a possibility that the TCR breadth and depth analyses underestimated total T cell responses. Vaccinees displayed broader spike-specific TCR repertoires than placebo recipients. Across vaccine and placebo recipients, the breadth of non-spike TCRs was similar. CD8+ and CD4+ T cells specific for spike reportedly responded with substantial breadth after vaccination.

V was shortened by 3 bases and J by 4 bases, with 7 bases between the two germline ends. The CDR3 is 13 amino acids. The germline CDR1 and CDR2 sequences are MNHNY and SVGAGI (reference sequence). The clonotype originates from a human donor who had recovered from COVID-19. The J gene is TRBJ1-5, the V gene TRBV6-6, with D unresolved. The sample in question was peripheral blood, obtained after recovery from COVID-19. CDR3 sequence: CASSYGLNQPQHF. The CDR3 bases are TGTGCCAGCAGTTATGGGTTAAATCAGCCCCAGCATTTT.